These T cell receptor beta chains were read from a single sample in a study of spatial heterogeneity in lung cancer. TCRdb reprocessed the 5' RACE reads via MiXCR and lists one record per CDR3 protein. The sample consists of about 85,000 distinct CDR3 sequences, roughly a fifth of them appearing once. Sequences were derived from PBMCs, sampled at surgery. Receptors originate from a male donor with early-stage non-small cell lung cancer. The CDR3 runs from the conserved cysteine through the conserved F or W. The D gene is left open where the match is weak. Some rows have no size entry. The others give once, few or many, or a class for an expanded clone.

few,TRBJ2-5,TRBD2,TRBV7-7,TGTGCTAGCAGCTTAGGGGCTAGCGGTCAAGAGACCCAGTACTTC,CASSLGASGQETQYF
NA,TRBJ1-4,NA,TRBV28,TGTGCCAGCAGTCGATCAGGGACGGTATCTGAAAAACTGTTTTTT,CASSRSGTVSEKLFF
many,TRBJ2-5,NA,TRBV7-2,TGTGCCAGCAGCTTAGGAGGGGCCTACCTGGGGGAGACCCAGTACTTC,CASSLGGAYLGETQYF
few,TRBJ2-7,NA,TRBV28,TGTGCCGAAAGGACAGCCTACGAGCAGTACTTC,CAERTAYEQYF
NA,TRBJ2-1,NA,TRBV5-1,TGCGCCAGCAGCTTGGGCCAGGGCAGCCAATCCTACAATGAGCAGTTCTTC,CASSLGQGSQSYNEQFF
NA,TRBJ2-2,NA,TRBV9,TGTGCCAGCAGCGTAGATCATCAGAACACCGGGGAGCTGTTTTTT,CASSVDHQNTGELFF
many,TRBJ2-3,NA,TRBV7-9,TGTGCCAGCAGCTTAGCGGCGGATCGCACAGATACGCAGTATTTT,CASSLAADRTDTQYF
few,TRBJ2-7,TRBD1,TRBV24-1,TGTGCCACCAGTGGGGACAGGACCTACGAGCAGTACTTC,CATSGDRTYEQYF
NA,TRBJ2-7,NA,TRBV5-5,TGTGCCAGCAGCACGGGACATTTCTACGAGCAGTACTTC,CASSTGHFYEQYF
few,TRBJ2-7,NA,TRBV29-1,TGCAGCGTTGGTCAGGGAAGCGAGCAGTACTTC,CSVGQGSEQYF
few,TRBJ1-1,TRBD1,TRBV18,TGTGCCAGCTCACCAGGGACAGGGGGAGCGGACACTGAAGCTTTCTTT,CASSPGTGGADTEAFF
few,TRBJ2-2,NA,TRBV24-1,TGTGCCACCGGGACGGATCAGACCGGGGAGCTGTTTTTT,CATGTDQTGELFF
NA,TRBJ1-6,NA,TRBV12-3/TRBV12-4,TGTGCCAGCAGGGTGGGAGGCGGAGGTTCACCCCTCCACTTT,CASRVGGGGSPLHF
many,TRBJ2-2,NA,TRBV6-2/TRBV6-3,TGTGCCAGCAGGCGGAACACCGGGGAGCTGTTTTTT,CASRRNTGELFF
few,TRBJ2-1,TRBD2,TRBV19,TGTGCCAGTAGTATAGATCTGAGACTAGCGGGAGAACCCTACAATGAGCAGTTCTTC,CASSIDLRLAGEPYNEQFF
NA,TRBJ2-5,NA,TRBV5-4,TGTGCCAGCAGCGGCCGACTTCCCGAGACCCAGTACTTC,CASSGRLPETQYF
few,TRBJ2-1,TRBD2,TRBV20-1,TGCAGTGCCCCTACCGGGACTAGCGGGAGTTGGCGCTACAATGAGCAGTTCTTC,CSAPTGTSGSWRYNEQFF
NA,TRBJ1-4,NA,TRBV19,TGTGCCAGTAGTCCCCCCAGCCTCGCTAATGAAAAACTGTTTTTT,CASSPPSLANEKLFF
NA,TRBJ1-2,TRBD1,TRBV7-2,TGTGCCAGCAGCAGACAGGGAGATCTTGGCTACACCTTC,CASSRQGDLGYTF
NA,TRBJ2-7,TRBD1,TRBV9,TGTGCCAACAGCGTAGGGGCAGGGGGCATCAACGAGCAGTACTTC,CANSVGAGGINEQYF
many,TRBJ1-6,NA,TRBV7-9,TGTGCCAGCAGCTTACTTAAACAGGGCTTTAATTCACCCCTCCACTTT,CASSLLKQGFNSPLHF
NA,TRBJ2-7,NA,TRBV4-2,TGTGCCAGCAGCCAAGGGGGCCCCCAGCACTACGAGCAGTACTTC,CASSQGGPQHYEQYF
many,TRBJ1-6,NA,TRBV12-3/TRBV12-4,TGTGCCAGCAGTCACGCGCCACAGGGAAATAATTCACCCCTCCACTTT,CASSHAPQGNNSPLHF
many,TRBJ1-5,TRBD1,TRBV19,TGTGCCAGTGGCGGACAGGGTAGCAATCAGCCCCAGCATTTT,CASGGQGSNQPQHF
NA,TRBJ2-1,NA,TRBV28,TGTGCCAGCGGCTCGAATCCCAGACTAGTACGGAATGAGCAGTTCTTC,CASGSNPRLVRNEQFF
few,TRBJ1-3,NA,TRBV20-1,TGCAGTGCTCCCGACGGGGGGAGTGCTGGAAACACCATATATTTT,CSAPDGGSAGNTIYF
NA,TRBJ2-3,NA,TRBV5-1,TGCGCCAGCAGCTTGGACAGGTCCACAGATACGCAGTATTTT,CASSLDRSTDTQYF
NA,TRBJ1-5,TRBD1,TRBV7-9,TGTGCCAGCAGCAGGACAGGGAGCAATCAGCCCCAGCATTTT,CASSRTGSNQPQHF
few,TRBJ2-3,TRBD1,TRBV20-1,TGCAGTGCCCCCGAACCGGACAGGGGGCTCGATACGCAGTATTTT,CSAPEPDRGLDTQYF
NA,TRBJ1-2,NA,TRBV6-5,TGTGCCAGCAGCCTTGGGGCAGGGATGAACTATGGCTACACCTTC,CASSLGAGMNYGYTF
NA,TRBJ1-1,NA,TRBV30,TGTGCCTGGAGTAGATCCACTGAAGCTTTCTTT,CAWSRSTEAFF
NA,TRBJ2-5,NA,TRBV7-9,TGTGCCAGCAGCTTCCCGGGATCCATCCAAGAGACCCAGTACTTC,CASSFPGSIQETQYF
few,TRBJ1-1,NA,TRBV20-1,TGCAGTGCTAGAGCCCAAGGGGGAAACACTGAAGCTTTCTTT,CSARAQGGNTEAFF
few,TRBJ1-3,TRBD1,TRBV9,TGTGCCAGCAGCTCCGACATCAGGGGGCCTGGAAACACCATATATTTT,CASSSDIRGPGNTIYF
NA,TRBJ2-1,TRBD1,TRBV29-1,TGCAGCGTTTGGACAGGGATAAACGATGAGCAGTTCTTC,CSVWTGINDEQFF
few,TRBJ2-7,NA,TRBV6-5,TGTGCCAGCAGCCCCTGGGGTCGGACCTACGAGCAGTACTTC,CASSPWGRTYEQYF
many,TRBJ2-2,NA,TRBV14,TGTGCCAGCAGCCAAGTCCCCACCGGGGAGCTGTTTTTT,CASSQVPTGELFF
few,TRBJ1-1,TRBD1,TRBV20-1,TGCAGTGCTGACCCGGACAGGGGGACCACTGAAGCTTTCTTT,CSADPDRGTTEAFF
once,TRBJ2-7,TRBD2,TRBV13,TGTGCCAGCAGCTCGACTAGCGGGCCTCACGAGCAGTACTTC,CASSSTSGPHEQYF
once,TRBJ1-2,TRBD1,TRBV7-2,TGTGCCAGCAGCTCACCTCCGGGACAGCTAGGAGGCTACACCTTC,CASSSPPGQLGGYTF
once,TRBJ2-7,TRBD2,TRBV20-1,TGCAGTGCCCCCCGACTAGCGGGGGACACCTACGAGCAGTACTTC,CSAPRLAGDTYEQYF
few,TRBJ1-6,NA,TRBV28,TGTGGGGAACAAGGGGATAATTCACCCCTCCACTTT,CGEQGDNSPLHF
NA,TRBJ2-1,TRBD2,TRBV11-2,TGTGCCAGCAGCCATCAGGGAGGGAGATACAATGAGCAGTTCTTC,CASSHQGGRYNEQFF
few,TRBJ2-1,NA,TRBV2,TGTGCCAGCAGTGATGGGCCCTCCTACAATGAGCAGTTCTTC,CASSDGPSYNEQFF
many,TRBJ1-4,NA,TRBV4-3,TGCGCCAGCAGCCAAGATCTTGGAGGAGGGCATGAAAAACTGTTTTTT,CASSQDLGGGHEKLFF